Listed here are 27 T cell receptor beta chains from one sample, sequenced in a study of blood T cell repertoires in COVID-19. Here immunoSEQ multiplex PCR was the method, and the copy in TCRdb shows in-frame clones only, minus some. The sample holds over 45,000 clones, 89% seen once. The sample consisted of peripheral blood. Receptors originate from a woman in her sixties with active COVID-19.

The CDR3 here is CASSTGGSYEQYF. As DNA, the CDR3 is TGTGCCAGCAGCACAGGGGGCTCCTACGAGCAGTACTTC. The chain recombines TRBV9 with TRBJ2-7; 8 bases match TRBD1. This CDR3 has 13 residues. Germline V CDR1 and CDR2: SGDLS, YYNGEE. The trim removed 4 bases at V and 0 bases at J, leaving 0 bases unmatched.

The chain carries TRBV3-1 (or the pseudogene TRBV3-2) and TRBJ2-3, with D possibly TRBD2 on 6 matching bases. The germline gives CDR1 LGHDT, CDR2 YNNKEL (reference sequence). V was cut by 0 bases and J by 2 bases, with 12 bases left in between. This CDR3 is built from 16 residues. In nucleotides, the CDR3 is TGTGCCAGCAGCCAAGAGGTGGGGGGACCCACAGATACGCAGTATTTT. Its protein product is CASSQEVGGPTDTQYF.

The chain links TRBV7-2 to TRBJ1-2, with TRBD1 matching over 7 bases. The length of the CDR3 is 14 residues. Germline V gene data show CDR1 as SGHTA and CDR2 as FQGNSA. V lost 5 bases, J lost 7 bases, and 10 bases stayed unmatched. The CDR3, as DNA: TGTGCCAGCAGCCCGATCAGGGGGTCAAGTGGCTACACCTTC. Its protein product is CASSPIRGSSGYTF. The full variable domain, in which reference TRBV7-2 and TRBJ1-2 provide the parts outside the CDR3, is GAGVSQSPSNKVTEKGKDVELRCDPISGHTALYWYRQSLGQGLEFLIYFQGNSAPDKSGLPSDRFSAERTGGSVSTLTIQRTQQEDSAVYLCASSPIRGSSGYTFGSGTRLTVV.

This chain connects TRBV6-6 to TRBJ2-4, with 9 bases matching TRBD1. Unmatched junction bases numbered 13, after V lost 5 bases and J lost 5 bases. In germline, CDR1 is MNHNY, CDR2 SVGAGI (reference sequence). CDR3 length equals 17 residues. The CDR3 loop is CASSPLRDRVTQNIQYF. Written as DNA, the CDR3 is TGTGCCAGCAGTCCCCTCCGGGACAGGGTGACCCAAAACATTCAGTACTTC.

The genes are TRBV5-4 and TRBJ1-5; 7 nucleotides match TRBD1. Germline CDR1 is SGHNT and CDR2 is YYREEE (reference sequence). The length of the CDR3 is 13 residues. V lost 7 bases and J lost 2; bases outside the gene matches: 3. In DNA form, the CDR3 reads TGTGCCAGCTTCACAGGGGGCAATCAGCCCCAGCATTTT. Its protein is CASFTGGNQPQHF.

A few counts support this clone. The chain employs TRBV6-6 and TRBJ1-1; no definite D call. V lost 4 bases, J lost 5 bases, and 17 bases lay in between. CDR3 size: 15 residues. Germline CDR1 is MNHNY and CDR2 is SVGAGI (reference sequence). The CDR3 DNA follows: TGTGCCAGCAGTTCCACAGTTCCGAGCTCAACTGAAGCTTTCTTT. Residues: CASSSTVPSSTEAFF.

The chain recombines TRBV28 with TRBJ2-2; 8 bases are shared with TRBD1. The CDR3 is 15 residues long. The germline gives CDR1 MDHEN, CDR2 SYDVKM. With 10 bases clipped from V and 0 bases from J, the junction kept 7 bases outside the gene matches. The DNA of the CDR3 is TGTGCCACCATGCCGGGACAGGCGAACACCGGGGAGCTGTTTTTT. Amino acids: CATMPGQANTGELFF. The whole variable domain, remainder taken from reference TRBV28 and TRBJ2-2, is DVKVTQSSRYLVKRTGEKVFLECVQDMDHENMFWYRQDPGLGLRLIYFSYDVKMKEKGDIPEGYSVSREKKERFSLILESASTNQTSMYLCATMPGQANTGELFFGEGSRLTVL.

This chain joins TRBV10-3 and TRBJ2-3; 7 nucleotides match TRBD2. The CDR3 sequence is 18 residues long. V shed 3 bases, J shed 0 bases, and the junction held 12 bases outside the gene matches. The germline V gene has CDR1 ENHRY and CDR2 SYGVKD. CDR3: CAISDIMGGVSSTDTQYF. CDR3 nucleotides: TGTGCCATCAGTGATATTATGGGAGGGGTGAGTAGCACAGATACGCAGTATTTT.

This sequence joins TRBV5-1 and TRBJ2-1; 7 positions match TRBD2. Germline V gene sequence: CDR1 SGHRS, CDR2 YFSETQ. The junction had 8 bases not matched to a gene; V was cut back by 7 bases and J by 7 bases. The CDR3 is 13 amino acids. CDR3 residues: CASSREGWNEQFF. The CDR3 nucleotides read TGCGCCAGCTCGAGGGAGGGTTGGAATGAGCAGTTCTTC.

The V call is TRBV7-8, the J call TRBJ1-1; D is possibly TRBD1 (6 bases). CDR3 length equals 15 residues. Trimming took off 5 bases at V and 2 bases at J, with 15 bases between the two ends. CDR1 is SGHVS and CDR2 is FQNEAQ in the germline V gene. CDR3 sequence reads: CASSTRPTGNTEAFF. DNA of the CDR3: TGTGCCAGCAGCACCCGACCGACAGGAAACACTGAAGCTTTCTTT.

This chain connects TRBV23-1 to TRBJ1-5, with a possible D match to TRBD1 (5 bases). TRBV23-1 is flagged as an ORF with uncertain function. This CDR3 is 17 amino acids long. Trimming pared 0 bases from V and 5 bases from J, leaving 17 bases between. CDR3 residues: CASSQSGGTGGDQPQHF. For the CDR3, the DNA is TGCGCCAGCAGTCAATCGGGAGGGACCGGAGGAGATCAGCCCCAGCATTTT.

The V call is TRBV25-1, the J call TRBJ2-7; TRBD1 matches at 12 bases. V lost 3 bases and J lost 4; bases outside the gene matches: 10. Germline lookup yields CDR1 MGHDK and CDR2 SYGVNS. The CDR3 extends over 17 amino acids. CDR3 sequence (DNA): TGTGCCAGCAGTGAGATTGCGGGGACAGGGGGCACGTACGAGCAGTACTTC. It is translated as CASSEIAGTGGTYEQYF.

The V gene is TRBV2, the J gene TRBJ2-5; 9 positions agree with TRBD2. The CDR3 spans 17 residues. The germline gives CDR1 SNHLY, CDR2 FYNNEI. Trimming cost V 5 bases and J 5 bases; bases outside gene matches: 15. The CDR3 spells CASSLTGGGAAGETQYF. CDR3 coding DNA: TGTGCCAGCAGTCTAACAGGCGGGGGGGCCGCTGGTGAGACCCAGTACTTC.

CDR3 in amino acids: CAVQGAGRRRETQYF. DNA of the CDR3: TGCGCCGTGCAGGGGGCAGGGCGGAGGCGAGAGACCCAGTACTTC. The rearrangement links TRBV23-1 to TRBJ2-5, with TRBD1 matching 8 bases. TRBV23-1 is known as an ORF, though its function is uncertain. V lost 11 bases to trimming and J lost 4 bases; unmatched junction nucleotides: 15. This CDR3 has 15 amino acids.

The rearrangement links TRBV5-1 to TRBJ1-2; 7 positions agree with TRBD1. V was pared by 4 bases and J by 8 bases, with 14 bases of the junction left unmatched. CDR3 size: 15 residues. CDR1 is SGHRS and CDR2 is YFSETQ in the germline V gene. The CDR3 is CASSQTGSVSDGYTF. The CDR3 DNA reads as TGCGCCAGCAGCCAGACAGGGTCGGTTTCTGACGGCTACACCTTC.

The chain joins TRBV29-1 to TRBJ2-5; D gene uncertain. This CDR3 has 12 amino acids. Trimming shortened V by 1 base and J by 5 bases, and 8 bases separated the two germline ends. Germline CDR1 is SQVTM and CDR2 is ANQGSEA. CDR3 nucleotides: TGCAGCGTTGAAGGGGTCGGGGAGACCCAGTACTTC. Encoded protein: CSVEGVGETQYF.

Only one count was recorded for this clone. In DNA, the CDR3 is TGCGCCAGCATCGAGGGGGCTCATAACACAGATACGCAGTATTTT. It yields the protein CASIEGAHNTDTQYF. This chain links TRBV5-1 with TRBJ2-3, with 7 bases fitting TRBD1. This CDR3 spans 15 amino acids. CDR1 and CDR2 (germline): SGHRS, YFSETQ. V was clipped by 6 bases and J by 2 bases; unmatched bases: 9. Full variable domain (remainder filled in from reference TRBV5-1 and TRBJ2-3): KAGVTQTPRYLIKTRGQQVTLSCSPISGHRSVSWYQQTPGQGLQFLFEYFSETQRNKGNFPGRFSGRQFSNSRSEMNVSTLELGDSALYLCASIEGAHNTDTQYFGPGTRLTVL.

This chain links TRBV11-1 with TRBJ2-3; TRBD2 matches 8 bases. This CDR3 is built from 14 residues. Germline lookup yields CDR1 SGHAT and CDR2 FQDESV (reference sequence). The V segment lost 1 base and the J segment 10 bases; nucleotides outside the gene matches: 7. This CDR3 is CASSLEGLGGPQYF. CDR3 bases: TGTGCCAGCAGCTTAGAGGGACTAGGGGGACCGCAGTATTTT.

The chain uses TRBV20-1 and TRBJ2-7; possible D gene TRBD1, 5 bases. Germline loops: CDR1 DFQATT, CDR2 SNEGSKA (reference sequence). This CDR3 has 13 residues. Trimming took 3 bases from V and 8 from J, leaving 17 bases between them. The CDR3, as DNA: TGCAGTGCTAGTGGTCAGGGTGGGCCGAAGCAGTACTTC. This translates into CSASGQGGPKQYF.

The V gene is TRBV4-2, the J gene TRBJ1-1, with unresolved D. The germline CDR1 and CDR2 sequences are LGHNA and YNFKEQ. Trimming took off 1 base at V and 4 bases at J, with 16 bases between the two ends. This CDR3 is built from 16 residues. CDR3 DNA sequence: TGTGCCAGCAGCCAAGGGTTAGTTCGCGGGAGCACTGAAGCTTTCTTT. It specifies CASSQGLVRGSTEAFF.

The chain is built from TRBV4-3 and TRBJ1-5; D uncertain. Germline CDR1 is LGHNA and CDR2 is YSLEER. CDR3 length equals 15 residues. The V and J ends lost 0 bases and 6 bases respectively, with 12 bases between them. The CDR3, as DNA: TGCGCCAGCAGCCAAGAATGGGGAGGGAGTCAGCCCCAGCATTTT. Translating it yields CASSQEWGGSQPQHF.

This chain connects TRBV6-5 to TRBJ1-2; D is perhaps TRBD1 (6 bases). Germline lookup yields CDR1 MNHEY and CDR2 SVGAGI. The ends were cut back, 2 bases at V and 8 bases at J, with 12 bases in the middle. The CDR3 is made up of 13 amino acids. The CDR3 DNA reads TGTGCCAGCAGTTACGACAGGTGGGGAGGCTACACCTTC. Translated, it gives CASSYDRWGGYTF.

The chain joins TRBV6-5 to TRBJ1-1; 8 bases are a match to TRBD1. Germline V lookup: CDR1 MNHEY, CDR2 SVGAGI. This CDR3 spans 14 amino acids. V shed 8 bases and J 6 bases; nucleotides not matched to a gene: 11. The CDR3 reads CASRPPQGGAEAFF. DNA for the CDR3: TGTGCCAGCCGACCCCCACAGGGGGGGGCTGAAGCTTTCTTT.

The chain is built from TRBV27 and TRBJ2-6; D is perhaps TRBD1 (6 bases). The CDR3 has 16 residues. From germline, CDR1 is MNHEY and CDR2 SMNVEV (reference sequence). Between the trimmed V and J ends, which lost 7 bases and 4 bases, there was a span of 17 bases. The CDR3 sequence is CASTPRNRAGANVLTF. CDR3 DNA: TGTGCCAGCACCCCGAGAAACAGGGCCGGGGCCAACGTCCTGACTTTC.

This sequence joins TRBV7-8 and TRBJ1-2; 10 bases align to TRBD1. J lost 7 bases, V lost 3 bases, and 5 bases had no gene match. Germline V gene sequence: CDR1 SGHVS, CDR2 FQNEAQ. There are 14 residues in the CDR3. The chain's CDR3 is CASSLAGTGVGYTF. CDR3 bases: TGTGCCAGCAGCTTGGCCGGGACAGGGGTTGGCTACACCTTC.

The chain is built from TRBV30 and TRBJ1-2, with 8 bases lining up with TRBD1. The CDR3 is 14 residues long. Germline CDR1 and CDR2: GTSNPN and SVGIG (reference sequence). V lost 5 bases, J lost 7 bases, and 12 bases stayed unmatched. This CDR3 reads CAWDTTGQGFGYTF. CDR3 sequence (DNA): TGTGCCTGGGACACCACCGGACAGGGCTTTGGCTACACCTTC.

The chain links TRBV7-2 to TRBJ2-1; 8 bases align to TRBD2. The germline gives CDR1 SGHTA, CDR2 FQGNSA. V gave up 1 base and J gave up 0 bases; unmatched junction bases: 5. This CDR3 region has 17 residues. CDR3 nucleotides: TGTGCCAGCAGCTTAGTGGCTAGCGGGCTCTCCTACAATGAGCAGTTCTTC. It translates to CASSLVASGLSYNEQFF.